Detailed here is one T cell receptor (beta chain). Its antigen remains unknown. CDR1 SEHNR and CDR2 FQNEAQ come from the germline V gene (reference sequence). The CDR3 runs 16 residues. Trimming took 4 bases from V and 7 from J, leaving 20 bases between them. These data originate in a study of beta chain features in type 1 diabetes. Study-wide context: Summed over all samples, the examined sorted cells came to fewer than 120 million.

Findings and limits, study-wide: Researchers report that Type 1 diabetes patients had moderately but significantly shorter TCRB CDR3s across all four CD4+ subsets. PCR might favor shorter templates, but any such skew would affect patients and controls equally. Within the patient group, naive, central memory and Treg TCRB repertoires appeared more similar to each other than within healthy donors.

Expressed TCRB transcripts were sequenced after all isolated RNA was converted to cDNA. Some clones are missing from TCRdb's copy, which holds only in-frame ones; the method was immunoSEQ multiplex PCR. Found here are around 150,000 clones, approximately 62% of them singletons; the top ten hold about 0.091%. The chain has TRBV7-9 and TRBJ2-1, with D perhaps matching TRBD2 (5 bases). Sequencing input: naive CD4+ T cells from blood. This TCR was sampled from a man younger than 45 with type 1 diabetes. The DNA of the CDR3 is TGTGCCAGCAGCTCAATACGGGGATGGTCGGGGAATGAGCAGTTCTTC. Translated: CASSSIRGWSGNEQFF.